Listed below are T cell receptor delta chains from one sample, sequenced in a study of Vδ1+ human thymocytes. TCRdb processed the multiplex PCR reads again with the CATT caller. The data show under 80,000 delta-chain clones, with about 30% seen just once and around 0.3% held by the top ten. The sequencing input was Vdelta1+ gamma-delta thymocytes from the thymus. All receptors derive from a boy in the first two years of life who had congenital heart surgery. Each CDR3 is given with its conserved first and last residue. Each record gives: J gene, V gene, clone size, D gene, CDR3 DNA, CDR3 protein. The D gene is left open where the match is weak. Rows may omit the clone size; those that give it use once, few, many or a size class.

J: TRDJ1
V: TRDV1
size: -
D: -
DNA: TGTGCTCTTGGGGAAGGAATTTGCGGCAGCCCGTACACCGATAAACTCATCTTT
CDR3: CALGEGICGSPYTDKLIF

J: TRDJ2
V: TRDV2
size: once
D: -
DNA: TGTGCCTGTGCCACCCTTCCCCTCTTTTTGACAGCACAACTCTTCTTT
CDR3: CACATLPLFLTAQLFF

J: TRDJ1
V: TRDV1
size: once
D: TRDD3
DNA: TGTGCTCTTGGGGGCCACCTTCCTACGAGCCCCTGGGGGATACCCCGCGATAAACTCATCTTT
CDR3: CALGGHLPTSPWGIPRDKLIF

J: TRDJ1
V: TRDV1
size: -
D: -
DNA: TGTGCTCTTGGGGAAATAAAGTGGGGCGCGTACTGGGTTCCGGCCGATAAACTCATCTTT
CDR3: CALGEIKWGAYWVPADKLIF

J: TRDJ1
V: TRDV2
size: -
D: TRDD3
DNA: TGTGCCACCGTTCGGTCCCGCACTGGGTCCCTGGGGGATTTAGTACTCATCTTT
CDR3: CATVRSRTGSLGDLVLIF

J: TRDJ1
V: TRDV1
size: few
D: TRDD3
DNA: TGTGCTCTTGGGGACCCGGGGAACTGGGGGATCTGGTACACCGATAAACTCATCTTT
CDR3: CALGDPGNWGIWYTDKLIF

J: TRDJ1
V: TRDV1
size: -
D: -
DNA: TGTGCTCTTGGGGAAATCACGCCTTCCCCCGTAGGATGGAACACCGATAAACTCATCTTT
CDR3: CALGEITPSPVGWNTDKLIF

J: TRDJ1
V: TRDV2
size: -
D: TRDD3
DNA: TGTGCCTGTGACACCGGGACTGGGGGATACGCCGCCATCGATAAACTCATCTTT
CDR3: CACDTGTGGYAAIDKLIF

J: TRDJ1
V: TRDV1
size: -
D: TRDD3
DNA: TGTGCTCTTGGGGAACTATCGGCTACGATGATGTGTGGGGGGATACAAGGCACCGATAAACTCATCTTT
CDR3: CALGELSATMMCGGIQGTDKLIF

J: TRDJ1
V: TRDV1
size: once
D: TRDD3
DNA: TGTGCTCTTGGGGAACTGGGGGCCTACCCGTGCCGTACTGGGGGTAACGACGGCGATAAACTCATCTTT
CDR3: CALGELGAYPCRTGGNDGDKLIF

J: TRDJ1
V: TRDV1
size: -
D: TRDD3
DNA: TGTGCTCTTGGGGAACTCCATAAGTACTTCTGGGGGATACATACCGATAAACTCATCTTT
CDR3: CALGELHKYFWGIHTDKLIF

J: TRDJ1
V: TRDV1
size: -
D: TRDD3
DNA: TGTGCTCTTGGGGGGTGTTTTCCTAAAGGCTTTACTGGGGGATACGCAAGCCCTGAGACAAAGTTCACCGATAAACTCATCTTT
CDR3: CALGGCFPKGFTGGYASPETKFTDKLIF

J: TRDJ1
V: TRDV1
size: -
D: TRDD3
DNA: TGTGCTCTTGGGGAATTGGTTGGTGGGTCTACGATCCGTCCGGGGGATGATAAACTCATCTTT
CDR3: CALGELVGGSTIRPGDDKLIF

J: TRDJ1
V: TRDV1
size: -
D: TRDD3
DNA: TGTGCTCTTGGGGCTCCCATACTGGGGGGTCCCTACACCGATAAACTCATCTTT
CDR3: CALGAPILGGPYTDKLIF

J: TRDJ1
V: TRDV1
size: few
D: TRDD3
DNA: TGTGCTCTTGGGAAGTTTCCCCCCGGGGGATTTTACACCGATAAACTCATCTTT
CDR3: CALGKFPPGGFYTDKLIF

J: TRDJ1
V: TRDV1
size: -
D: TRDD2
DNA: TGTGCTCTTGGGGGCCTTCCTACTAACGGGGGGCTAACCACCGATAAACTCATCTTT
CDR3: CALGGLPTNGGLTTDKLIF

J: TRDJ1
V: TRDV1
size: -
D: -
DNA: TGTGCTCTTGGGGATCGCGCCTCTTCCTACCGTACCTATTCGTACTTGGGGATAATCAAGACCGATAAACTCATCTTT
CDR3: CALGDRASSYRTYSYLGIIKTDKLIF

J: TRDJ1
V: TRDV2
size: few
D: TRDD3
DNA: TGTGCCTGTGACACCGAAATTACTGGGGGATACGCCATCGATAAACTCATCTTT
CDR3: CACDTEITGGYAIDKLIF

J: TRDJ1
V: TRDV1
size: -
D: -
DNA: TGTGCTCTTGGGGCCTACAAGAGAGAGGGACCGGGCCCAGCGTACACCGATAAACTCATCTTT
CDR3: CALGAYKREGPGPAYTDKLIF

J: TRDJ1
V: TRDV1
size: -
D: TRDD3
DNA: TGTGCTCTTGGGGGCCAAATGGGGGATACTAACACCGATAAACTCATCTTT
CDR3: CALGGQMGDTNTDKLIF

J: TRDJ1
V: TRDV1
size: -
D: TRDD3
DNA: TGTGCTCTTGGACCTTCCTACGCCTGGGGGATACGCACCGATAAACTCATCTTT
CDR3: CALGPSYAWGIRTDKLIF

J: TRDJ1
V: TRDV1
size: -
D: -
DNA: TGTGCTCTTGGGGAACTAACCCTACCCCCCTACTGGAATTTTGGCACCGATAAACTCATCTTT
CDR3: CALGELTLPPYWNFGTDKLIF

J: TRDJ1
V: TRDV1
size: few
D: TRDD2
DNA: TGTGCTCTTGGACGTCTTTTTCCTACGCCCTTACTGCGGTACACCGATAAACTCATCTTT
CDR3: CALGRLFPTPLLRYTDKLIF

J: TRDJ1
V: TRDV1
size: -
D: -
DNA: TGTGCTCTTGGGGCGCGGAACCACTTCCTACCGATGGGGGATTTTTCTGATAAACTCATCTTT
CDR3: CALGARNHFLPMGDFSDKLIF

J: TRDJ1
V: TRDV1
size: -
D: -
DNA: TGTGCTCTTGGGCGAATAGACCTTCCCACGCTCTGGGGGACCGATAAACTCATCTTT
CDR3: CALGRIDLPTLWGTDKLIF

J: TRDJ1
V: TRDV1
size: -
D: TRDD3
DNA: TGTGCTCTTGGGGAATTGACTCCTATTGTACTGGGGGATATAGGACTCATCTTT
CDR3: CALGELTPIVLGDIGLIF

J: TRDJ1
V: TRDV1
size: -
D: TRDD3
DNA: TGTGCTCTTGGGGAACTTTCCCCCCTACGCCCTCAGTACTGGGGACTTTCATCCACCGATAAACTCATCTTT
CDR3: CALGELSPLRPQYWGLSSTDKLIF

J: TRDJ1
V: TRDV1
size: -
D: -
DNA: TGTGCTCTTGGGGAACTCAGGGGTCTCGTACTGGCCTTCAAGCTCATCTTT
CDR3: CALGELRGLVLAFKLIF

J: TRDJ1
V: TRDV1
size: -
D: -
DNA: TGTGCTCTTGGGGGGAACTTCCCACTCTCTTTCACCGATAAACTCATCTTT
CDR3: CALGGNFPLSFTDKLIF

J: TRDJ1
V: TRDV1
size: -
D: -
DNA: TGTGCTCTTGGGAACCCCGCCCGTCGCCGCGGGGGAAAGGGGTACACCGATAAACTCATCTTT
CDR3: CALGNPARRRGGKGYTDKLIF

J: TRDJ1
V: TRDV1
size: -
D: TRDD3
DNA: TGTGCTCTTGGGGAAGCCTTCCTCAACTGGGGGATAACCCCGTACACCGATAAACTCATCTTT
CDR3: CALGEAFLNWGITPYTDKLIF

J: TRDJ1
V: TRDV1
size: -
D: -
DNA: TGTGCTCTTGGGGTCACTACTCTTAGGGCCCTTAACACCGATAACCTCATCTTT
CDR3: CALGVTTLRALNTDNLIF

J: TRDJ1
V: TRDV1
size: -
D: TRDD3
DNA: TGTGCTCTTGGGGAACGGTCATACTGGGGGATAAGGGGCACCGATAAACTCATCTTT
CDR3: CALGERSYWGIRGTDKLIF

J: TRDJ1
V: TRDV1
size: -
D: -
DNA: TGTGCTCTTGGGGAACTAGCCCGTCCAAGGGAAAGGACCGATAAACTCATCTTT
CDR3: CALGELARPRERTDKLIF

J: TRDJ1
V: TRDV1
size: few
D: TRDD3
DNA: TGTGCTCTTGGGGAACCCCAGGGATGGCGGGCTGGGGGATTGGCCGGTTCGTACACCGATAAACTCATCTTT
CDR3: CALGEPQGWRAGGLAGSYTDKLIF

J: TRDJ1
V: TRDV1
size: few
D: -
DNA: TGTGCTCTTGGGGAACCGCGAACGATGGGGGGGACCGATAAACTCATCTTT
CDR3: CALGEPRTMGGTDKLIF

J: TRDJ1
V: TRDV1
size: -
D: TRDD3
DNA: TGTGCTCTTGGGATACTCCTACGGGGGATACGTGGAATTGAGTACACCGATAAACTCATCTTT
CDR3: CALGILLRGIRGIEYTDKLIF

J: TRDJ1
V: TRDV1
size: few
D: TRDD2
DNA: TGTGCTCTTTTGTTCCTACGTCCCACATCTCCCCTGTACACCGATAAACTCATCTTT
CDR3: CALLFLRPTSPLYTDKLIF

J: TRDJ1
V: TRDV1
size: -
D: TRDD3
DNA: TGTGCTCTTGGGGAAATCCTCTGGGGATATTACCCTCCGTGTACCGATAAACTCATCTTT
CDR3: CALGEILWGYYPPCTDKLIF

J: TRDJ1
V: TRDV1
size: -
D: -
DNA: TGTGCTCTTAGGGAACATTCACCGGACACCGATAAACTCATCTTT
CDR3: CALREHSPDTDKLIF

J: TRDJ1
V: TRDV2
size: few
D: TRDD3
DNA: TGTGCCTGCTTTACTGGGGAGAAAACTTTTGGGGATAAACTCATCTTT
CDR3: CACFTGEKTFGDKLIF

J: TRDJ1
V: TRDV1
size: once
D: TRDD3
DNA: TGTGCTCTTGGGGAGCGTCCGTCGGCCCCCACTGGGGGATACAGGGCAGCCACCGATAAACTCATCTTT
CDR3: CALGERPSAPTGGYRAATDKLIF

J: TRDJ1
V: TRDV1
size: -
D: TRDD3
DNA: TGTGCTCTTGGGGAATTCTGCGGGGATTACTGGGGGATACGCCCCAACACCGATAAACTCATCTTT
CDR3: CALGEFCGDYWGIRPNTDKLIF

J: TRDJ1
V: TRDV1
size: -
D: TRDD3
DNA: TGTGCTCTTGGGGAATCCAAGACATTTCCCAGCTGGGGGATACAGTCGGCCGATAAACTCATCTTT
CDR3: CALGESKTFPSWGIQSADKLIF

J: TRDJ1
V: TRDV1
size: -
D: -
DNA: TGTGCTCTTGGGGAATCTCTGGGGACCGATAAACTCATCTTT
CDR3: CALGESLGTDKLIF

J: TRDJ1
V: TRDV1
size: -
D: -
DNA: TGTGCTCTTGGGGAACGGGACCGTCCTTCCTACAGGGGGATAGGCCCCGATAAACTCATCTTT
CDR3: CALGERDRPSYRGIGPDKLIF

J: TRDJ1
V: TRDV1
size: once
D: -
DNA: TGTGCTCTTGGGGAACCCACCCTACGTGAGGGGATCGGCGATAAACTCATCTTT
CDR3: CALGEPTLREGIGDKLIF

J: TRDJ1
V: TRDV1
size: -
D: TRDD3
DNA: TGTGCTCTTCGCAAACGTCCTCCCCCCAAACTGGGGGATACGCTTTCGACCGATAAACTCATCTTT
CDR3: CALRKRPPPKLGDTLSTDKLIF

J: TRDJ1
V: TRDV1
size: few
D: -
DNA: TGTGCTCTTGGGGAACTAGATCCGTTCTGTTGTGATACGCGCGAGGCCGATAAACTTATCTTT
CDR3: CALGELDPFCCDTREADKLIF

J: TRDJ1
V: TRDV1
size: -
D: TRDD3
DNA: TGTGCTCTTGGGGAAGGAGGAATTCCCCATATATATACTGGGGGATCTAAACTCATCTTT
CDR3: CALGEGGIPHIYTGGSKLIF

J: TRDJ1
V: TRDV1
size: few
D: TRDD3
DNA: TGTGCTCTTGGGGAACTACCGTACTGGGGGATGAAGGGTAAACTCATCTTT
CDR3: CALGELPYWGMKGKLIF

J: TRDJ1
V: TRDV1
size: -
D: -
DNA: TGTGCTCTTGGGCCTAGGGTCGTCCTACGATTGTACCGGTACACCGATAAACTCATCTTT
CDR3: CALGPRVVLRLYRYTDKLIF